The clone carrying this TCR beta chain was picked up many times. Its antigen remains unknown. The data are from a study of T-cell reconstitution after alpha-beta-depleted transplantation in children. Study findings and constraints: The origin of alpha-beta T cells about two months after transplant was reportedly several hundred expanded graft clones.

The TCRbeta library was prepared with unique molecular identifiers. TCRdb processed the PCR reads anew with MiXCR; each CDR3 protein has one entry. The data hold over 15,000 distinct CDR3 sequences, with over 10% observed a single time. The origin of this receptor is a female patient aged 2-9 years who had a stem cell transplant for congenital amegakaryocytic thrombocytopenia, so the T cells may come from the graft donor. Sequencing was performed on PBMCs, mostly from graft donor cells, taken 60 days after TCRalphabeta/CD19-depleted stem cell transplant.

The CDR3 spells CASRPGTGELFF. In DNA, the CDR3 is TGTGCCTCCCGGCCGGGGACCGGGGAGCTGTTTTTT. The chain carries TRBV10-3 and TRBJ2-2; TRBD2 is a possible D gene (5 bases). Trimming took off 11 bases at V and 5 bases at J, with 12 bases between the two ends. The CDR3 totals 12 residues. Germline assignment: CDR1 ENHRY and CDR2 SYGVKD.